This is a list of T cell receptor beta chains from one sample in a study of cytomegalovirus exposure and HLA in healthy donors. Using immunoSEQ multiplex PCR, the repertoire was profiled, and TCRdb retains in-frame clones only, with some absent. This repertoire shows approximately 130,000 clones, roughly 84% found once; its top ten account for roughly 2.7%. The sample taken for sequencing was PBMCs. These receptors all stem from a middle-aged man in good health and CMV-seronegative. Each CDR3 is given with its conserved first and last residue. Fields, in order: CDR3 length, clone size, V gene, D gene, J gene, CDR3 DNA, CDR3 protein. D genes are given only for firm matches. Not every row has a clone size; where given, it reads once, few, many or a size class.

13	-	TRBV7-9	TRBD1	TRBJ2-3	TGTGCCAGCAGCTTAGGCAGGGGGGATACGCAGTATTTT	CASSLGRGDTQYF
14	-	TRBV6-5	-	TRBJ1-1	TGTGCCAGCAGATCGTTATCTTTACATCATGAAGCTTTCTTT	CASRSLSLHHEAFF
14	-	TRBV19	TRBD1	TRBJ1-2	TGTGCCAGTAGTATTCGACAGGGGGCAAATGGCTACACCTTC	CASSIRQGANGYTF
14	-	TRBV6-5	-	TRBJ1-6	TGTGCCAGCAGTACGACAGACGCTCATTCACCCCTCCACTTT	CASSTTDAHSPLHF
15	-	TRBV9	-	TRBJ1-2	TGTGCCAGCAGCGTCGGACAGAACACTCCCTATGGCTACACCTTC	CASSVGQNTPYGYTF
13	-	TRBV2	-	TRBJ1-2	TGTGCCAGCAGTCCGGACAATAAGGTGGGCTACACCTTC	CASSPDNKVGYTF
14	-	TRBV6-5	TRBD1	TRBJ1-2	TGTGCCAGCAGTCAAGGACACAGGGGATGGGGCTACACCTTC	CASSQGHRGWGYTF
16	-	TRBV5-1	TRBD2	TRBJ2-5	TGCGCCAGCAGCTCAGGGGGGACTAGCGGGGGAGAGACCCAGTACTTC	CASSSGGTSGGETQYF
16	-	TRBV29-1	TRBD2	TRBJ2-3	TGCAGCGTTGTATGGCTAGCGGGGGCCCCTAGGGATACGCAGTATTTT	CSVVWLAGAPRDTQYF
15	-	TRBV7-9	TRBD1	TRBJ2-5	TGTGCCAGCAGCTCCTTCGACAGGGGGAAAGAGACCCAGTACTTC	CASSSFDRGKETQYF
12	-	TRBV7-2	-	TRBJ1-2	TGTGCCAGCAGCTCCGGTTACTATGGCTACACCTTC	CASSSGYYGYTF
17	-	TRBV2	-	TRBJ1-1	TGTGCCAGCAGGAAGACGATGCTCAGGGATTTTAACAGTGAAGCTTTCTTT	CASRKTMLRDFNSEAFF
14	-	TRBV5-4	-	TRBJ2-5	TGTGCCAGCAGGCCGGGACTCCAATCGGGGACCCAGTACTTC	CASRPGLQSGTQYF
15	-	TRBV5-4	TRBD1	TRBJ2-1	TGTGCCAGCAGCCCACCCACAGGGGACTACAATGAGCAGTTCTTC	CASSPPTGDYNEQFF
16	-	TRBV19	TRBD1	TRBJ2-1	TGTGCCAGTAGTGGCCCGGGACAGGGTAGTGGCAATGAGCAGTTCTTC	CASSGPGQGSGNEQFF
13	-	TRBV7-9	TRBD1	TRBJ1-2	TGTGCCAGCAGCTCCACAGGGGGCTATGGCTACACCTTC	CASSSTGGYGYTF
16	-	TRBV18	TRBD1	TRBJ1-3	TGTGCCAGCTCCCTGGGACAGGGCGACTCTGGAAACACCATATATTTT	CASSLGQGDSGNTIYF
14	few	TRBV30	TRBD1	TRBJ1-2	TGTGCCTGGAGTAGGGACAGGGGGCCGTTTGGCTACACCTTC	CAWSRDRGPFGYTF
16	-	TRBV5-1	TRBD2	TRBJ2-5	TGCGCCAGCAGCTTGCTAGCGGGGGGGCCGAGAGAGACCCAGTACTTC	CASSLLAGGPRETQYF
14	-	TRBV5-6	-	TRBJ2-7	TGTGCCAGCAGCTACCTTCAGGGAACCTACGAGCAGTACTTC	CASSYLQGTYEQYF
13	-	TRBV30	TRBD2	TRBJ2-2	TGTGCCTGGAGCGGGGGGGACACCGGGGAGCTGTTTTTT	CAWSGGDTGELFF
14	-	TRBV6-1	TRBD1	TRBJ2-3	TGTGCCAGCAGATTAACAGACAGGGGAGATACGCAGTATTTT	CASRLTDRGDTQYF
16	few	TRBV15	-	TRBJ1-3	TGTGCCACCAGCAGATTGAAAGGATCTGTGGGAGGCACCATATATTTT	CATSRLKGSVGGTIYF
16	-	TRBV7-8	TRBD1	TRBJ1-1	TGTGCCAGCAGCCCATTCCGGGACAGGGGGAACACTGAAGCTTTCTTT	CASSPFRDRGNTEAFF
15	-	TRBV30	-	TRBJ1-4	TGTGCCTGGGGGAACCGGGACAATATTGTTGAAAAACTGTTTTTT	CAWGNRDNIVEKLFF
15	-	TRBV9	-	TRBJ1-1	TGTGCCAGCAGCTTTTTATCCGGCGGGAACACTGAAGCTTTCTTT	CASSFLSGGNTEAFF
14	-	TRBV6-5	TRBD1	TRBJ1-1	TGTGCCAGCAGTGTCGGGACAGGGGGGACTGAAGCTTTCTTT	CASSVGTGGTEAFF
14	-	TRBV19	-	TRBJ1-1	TGTGCCAGTAGCCTAGGAGGGTCGAACACTGAAGCTTTCTTT	CASSLGGSNTEAFF
15	-	TRBV2	TRBD2	TRBJ2-2	TGTGCCAGCAGTGCGAGCGGGGGGGCCACCGGGGAGCTGTTTTTT	CASSASGGATGELFF
17	-	TRBV7-9	-	TRBJ2-7	TGTGCCAGCAGCTTAGCGCCCAGGCAGGGTAACCCATACGAGCAGTACTTC	CASSLAPRQGNPYEQYF
15	-	TRBV9	TRBD1	TRBJ1-5	TGTGCCAGCAGCGTAGGAGGGGGCGGGAATCAGCCCCAGCATTTT	CASSVGGGGNQPQHF
15	-	TRBV4-1	-	TRBJ2-3	TGCGCCAGCAGCCAAGGCAGGGCCTTGACAGATACGCAGTATTTT	CASSQGRALTDTQYF
15	-	TRBV15	-	TRBJ1-3	TGTGCCACCAGCAGGACTAAGGGTCCTGGAAACACCATATATTTT	CATSRTKGPGNTIYF
15	-	TRBV2	TRBD1	TRBJ1-4	TGTGCCAGCAGTGATAGGACAGGGGGGAATGAAAAACTGTTTTTT	CASSDRTGGNEKLFF
18	-	TRBV21-1	-	TRBJ2-3	TGTGCCAGCAGCAAAGAGATTACTAGCGGGGGGGCATTTGATACGCAGTATTTT	CASSKEITSGGAFDTQYF
15	-	TRBV13	-	TRBJ1-1	TGTGCCAGCAGCTTAGGAGGACATCCGAACACTGAAGCTTTCTTT	CASSLGGHPNTEAFF
14	-	TRBV7-7	-	TRBJ1-6	TGTGCTAGCAGCCCAGGGGACCGAACTTCACCCCTCCACTTT	CASSPGDRTSPLHF
17	-	TRBV19	-	TRBJ1-1	TGTGCCTATAATATGAGTTCAGCCACTATCGGGAACACTGAAGCTTTCTTT	CAYNMSSATIGNTEAFF
16	-	TRBV9	TRBD1	TRBJ2-3	TGTGCCAGCAGCGTAGGTCTGGGACAGGGGTTAGATACGCAGTATTTT	CASSVGLGQGLDTQYF
11	-	TRBV7-8	-	TRBJ2-7	TGTGCCAGCAGCTCAACTACGGAGAAGTACTTC	CASSSTTEKYF
17	-	TRBV9	-	TRBJ1-4	TGTGCCAGCAGCGTGGCGGAGGGGAAAGCAACTAATGAAAAACTGTTTTTT	CASSVAEGKATNEKLFF
15	-	TRBV9	TRBD1	TRBJ2-1	TGTGCCAGCAGCACCGGGACAGGGGAGGGTAATGAGCAGTTCTTC	CASSTGTGEGNEQFF
14	-	TRBV5-6	-	TRBJ1-2	TGTGCCAGCAGCTTTTACAGGGCCCACTATGGCTACACCTTC	CASSFYRAHYGYTF
14	-	TRBV5-4	-	TRBJ2-7	TGTGCCAGCAGCGCGGAGAGGAGCTCCTACGAGCAGTACTTC	CASSAERSSYEQYF
14	-	TRBV6-5	-	TRBJ2-7	TGTGCCAGCAGTTCTGGCGGCAGGGCCTACGAGCAGTACTTC	CASSSGGRAYEQYF
16	once	TRBV5-1	TRBD2	TRBJ2-5	TGCGCCAGCAGCGGGAGAGCGGGGGGCCGGACGGAGACCCAGTACTTC	CASSGRAGGRTETQYF
16	-	TRBV15	-	TRBJ2-7	TGTGCCACCAGCAGAGAGGCGACTACGTCATCCTACGAGCAGTACTTC	CATSREATTSSYEQYF
13	-	TRBV27	TRBD1	TRBJ2-5	TGTGCCAGCAGGGGGACAGGGAGTGAGACCCAGTACTTC	CASRGTGSETQYF
15	-	TRBV5-1	-	TRBJ2-3	TGCGCCAGCAGCTCCAGACTGGCTGGCACAGATACGCAGTATTTT	CASSSRLAGTDTQYF
13	-	TRBV7-8	-	TRBJ1-2	TGTGCCAGCAGCTTGGGGCAGAGCTATGGCTACACCTTC	CASSLGQSYGYTF